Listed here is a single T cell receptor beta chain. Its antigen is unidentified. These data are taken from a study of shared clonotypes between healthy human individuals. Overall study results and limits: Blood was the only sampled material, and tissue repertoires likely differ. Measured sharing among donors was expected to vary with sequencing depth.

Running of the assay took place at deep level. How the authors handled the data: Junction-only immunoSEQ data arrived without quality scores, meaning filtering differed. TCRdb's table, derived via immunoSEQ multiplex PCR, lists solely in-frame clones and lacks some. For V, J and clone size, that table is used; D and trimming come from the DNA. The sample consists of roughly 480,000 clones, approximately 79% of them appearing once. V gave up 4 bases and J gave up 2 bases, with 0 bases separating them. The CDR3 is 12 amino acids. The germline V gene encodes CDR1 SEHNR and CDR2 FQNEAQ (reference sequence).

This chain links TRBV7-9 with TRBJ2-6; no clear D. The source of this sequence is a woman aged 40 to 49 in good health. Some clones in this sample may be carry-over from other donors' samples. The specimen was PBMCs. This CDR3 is CASSSGANVLTF. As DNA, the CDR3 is TGTGCCAGCAGCTCTGGGGCCAACGTCCTGACTTTC.